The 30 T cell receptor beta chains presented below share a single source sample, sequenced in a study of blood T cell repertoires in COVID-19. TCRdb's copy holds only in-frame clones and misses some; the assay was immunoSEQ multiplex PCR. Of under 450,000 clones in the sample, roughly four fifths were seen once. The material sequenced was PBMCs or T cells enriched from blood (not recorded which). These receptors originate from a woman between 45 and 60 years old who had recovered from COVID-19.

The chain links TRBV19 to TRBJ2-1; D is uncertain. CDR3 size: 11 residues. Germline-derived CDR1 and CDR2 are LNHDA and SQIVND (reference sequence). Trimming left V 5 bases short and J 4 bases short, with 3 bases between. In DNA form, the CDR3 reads TGTGCCAGTAGTCAATACAATGAGCAGTTCTTC. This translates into CASSQYNEQFF.

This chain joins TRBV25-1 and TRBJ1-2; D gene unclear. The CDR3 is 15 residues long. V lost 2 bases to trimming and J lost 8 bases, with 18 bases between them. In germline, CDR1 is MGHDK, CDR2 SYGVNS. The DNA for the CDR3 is TGTGCCAGCAGTGAAAGTGGGAGGGTTATAAACGGCTACACCTTC. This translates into CASSESGRVINGYTF.

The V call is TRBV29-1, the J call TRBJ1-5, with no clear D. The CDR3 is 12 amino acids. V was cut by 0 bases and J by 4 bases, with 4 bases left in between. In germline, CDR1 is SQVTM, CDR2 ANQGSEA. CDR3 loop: CSVEDRNQPQHF. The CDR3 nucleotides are TGCAGCGTTGAAGATCGGAATCAGCCCCAGCATTTT.

The CDR3 bases are TGTGCCAGCAGCCCACAGGGTAATTCACCCCTCCACTTT. Residues: CASSPQGNSPLHF. The chain uses TRBV7-9 and TRBJ1-6; D perhaps matches TRBD1 (6 bases). The CDR3 spans 13 residues. The germline V gene has CDR1 SEHNR and CDR2 FQNEAQ (reference sequence). Trimming shortened V by 5 bases and J by 6 bases, and 8 bases separated the two germline ends. The whole variable domain, filled in from reference TRBV7-9 and TRBJ1-6, reads DTGVSQNPRHKITKRGQNVTFRCDPISEHNRLYWYRQTLGQGPEFLTYFQNEAQLEKSRLLSDRFSAERPKGSFSTLEIQRTEQGDSAMYLCASSPQGNSPLHFGNGTRLTVT.

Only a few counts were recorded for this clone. CDR3 sequence (DNA): TGTGCCAGCAGCCCCCAGGGAATCTCTGGAAACACCATATATTTT. Its protein is CASSPQGISGNTIYF. V and J are TRBV7-2 and TRBJ1-3, with D perhaps matching TRBD1 (5 bases). V was shortened by 5 bases and J by 0 bases, with 11 bases between the two germline ends. The CDR3 consists of 15 residues. Germline CDR1 SGHTA, CDR2 FQGNSA.

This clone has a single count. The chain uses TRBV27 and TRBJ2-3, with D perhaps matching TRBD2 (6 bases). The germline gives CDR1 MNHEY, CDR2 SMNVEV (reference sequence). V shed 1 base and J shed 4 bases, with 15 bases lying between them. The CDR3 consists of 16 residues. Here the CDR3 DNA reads TGTGCCAGCAGTTTATTGGGCGGGGATCGGGCAGATACGCAGTATTTT. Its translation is CASSLLGGDRADTQYF.

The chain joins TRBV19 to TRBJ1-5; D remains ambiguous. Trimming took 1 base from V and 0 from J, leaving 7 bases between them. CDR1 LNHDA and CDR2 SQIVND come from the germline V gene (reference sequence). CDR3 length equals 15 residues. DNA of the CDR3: TGTGCCAGTAGTATAGGACTGGGTAGCAATCAGCCCCAGCATTTT. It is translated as CASSIGLGSNQPQHF.

The CDR3 region is CASSVEARGTGELFF. DNA for the CDR3: TGTGCCAGCAGCGTAGAGGCTAGGGGGACCGGGGAGCTGTTTTTT. The chain carries TRBV9 and TRBJ2-2, with D maybe TRBD1 (6 bases). This CDR3 contains 15 residues. V was trimmed by 0 bases and J by 5 bases, leaving 11 bases between them. Germline CDR1 is SGDLS and CDR2 is YYNGEE.

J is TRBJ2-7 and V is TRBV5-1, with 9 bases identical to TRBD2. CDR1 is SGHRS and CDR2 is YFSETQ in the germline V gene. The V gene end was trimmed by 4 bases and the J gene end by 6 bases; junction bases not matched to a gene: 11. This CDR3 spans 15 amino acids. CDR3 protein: CASSPTGTSLSEQYF. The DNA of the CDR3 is TGCGCCAGCAGCCCAACCGGGACTAGCCTCAGCGAGCAGTACTTC.

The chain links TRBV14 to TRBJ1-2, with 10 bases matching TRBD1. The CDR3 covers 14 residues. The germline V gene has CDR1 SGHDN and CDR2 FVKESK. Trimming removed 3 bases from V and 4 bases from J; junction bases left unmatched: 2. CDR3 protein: CASSHWDRGYGYTF. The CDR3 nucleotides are TGTGCCAGCAGCCACTGGGACAGGGGCTATGGCTACACCTTC.

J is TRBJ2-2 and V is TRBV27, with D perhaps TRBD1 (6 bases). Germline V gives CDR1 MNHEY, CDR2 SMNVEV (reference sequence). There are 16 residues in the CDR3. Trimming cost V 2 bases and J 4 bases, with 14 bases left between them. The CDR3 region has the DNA TGTGCCAGCAGTTTAGAGGGGTCAGGGGTCACCGGGGAGCTGTTTTTT. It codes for CASSLEGSGVTGELFF.

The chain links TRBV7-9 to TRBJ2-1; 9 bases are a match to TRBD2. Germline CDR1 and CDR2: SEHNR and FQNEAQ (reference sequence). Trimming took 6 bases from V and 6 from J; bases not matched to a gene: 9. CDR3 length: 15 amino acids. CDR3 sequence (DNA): TGTGCCAGCAGGATCAGCGGGGGGCCCGGCAATGAGCAGTTCTTC. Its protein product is CASRISGGPGNEQFF.

The CDR3 loop is CASSPLGRGLGEAFF. CDR3 in DNA: TGTGCCAGCAGTCCGCTAGGAAGGGGGCTTGGTGAAGCTTTCTTT. This rearrangement joins TRBV6-5 to TRBJ1-1; 7 bases map to TRBD1. In germline, CDR1 is MNHEY, CDR2 SVGAGI. CDR3 length equals 15 residues. V was pared by 5 bases and J by 7 bases, with 13 bases of the junction left unmatched.

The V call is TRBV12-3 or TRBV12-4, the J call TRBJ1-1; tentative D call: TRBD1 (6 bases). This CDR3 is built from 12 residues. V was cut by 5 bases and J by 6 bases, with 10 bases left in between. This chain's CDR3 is CASSRTASEAFF. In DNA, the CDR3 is TGTGCCAGCAGTAGGACAGCTTCTGAAGCTTTCTTT.

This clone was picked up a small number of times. The CDR3 here is CASSFRGSPLHF. In DNA, the CDR3 is TGTGCCAGCAGTTTCCGAGGGTCACCCCTCCACTTT. The chain links TRBV27 to TRBJ1-6; D remains unclear. The CDR3 spans 12 residues. The germline gives CDR1 MNHEY, CDR2 SMNVEV (reference sequence). V lost 3 bases and J lost 10, with 7 bases in between.

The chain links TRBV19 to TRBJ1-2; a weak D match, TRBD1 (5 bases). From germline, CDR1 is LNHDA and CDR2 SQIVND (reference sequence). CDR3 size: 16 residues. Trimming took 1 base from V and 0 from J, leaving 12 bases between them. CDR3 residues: CASSIAATTANYGYTF. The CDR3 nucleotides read TGTGCCAGTAGTATAGCAGCTACGACAGCTAACTATGGCTACACCTTC. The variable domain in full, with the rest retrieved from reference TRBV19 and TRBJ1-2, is DGGITQSPKYLFRKEGQNVTLSCEQNLNHDAMYWYRQDPGQGLRLIYYSQIVNDFQKGDIAEGYSVSREKKESFPLTVTSAQKNPTAFYLCASSIAATTANYGYTFGSGTRLTVV.

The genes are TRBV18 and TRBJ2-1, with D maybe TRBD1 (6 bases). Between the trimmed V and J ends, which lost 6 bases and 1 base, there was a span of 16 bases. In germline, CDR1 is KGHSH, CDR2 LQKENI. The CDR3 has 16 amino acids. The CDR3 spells CASSQDQGTSYNEQFF. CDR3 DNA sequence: TGTGCCAGCTCCCAAGATCAGGGGACATCCTACAATGAGCAGTTCTTC.

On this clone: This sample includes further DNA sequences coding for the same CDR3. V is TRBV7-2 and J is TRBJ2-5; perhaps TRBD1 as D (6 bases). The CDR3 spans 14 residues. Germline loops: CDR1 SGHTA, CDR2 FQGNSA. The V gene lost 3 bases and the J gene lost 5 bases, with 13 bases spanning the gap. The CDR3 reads CASSFNRVGETQYF. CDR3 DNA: TGTGCCAGCAGCTTCAACAGGGTTGGGGAGACCCAGTACTTC. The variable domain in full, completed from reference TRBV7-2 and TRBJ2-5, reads GAGVSQSPSNKVTEKGKDVELRCDPISGHTALYWYRQSLGQGLEFLIYFQGNSAPDKSGLPSDRFSAERTGGSVSTLTIQRTQQEDSAVYLCASSFNRVGETQYFGPGTRLLVL.

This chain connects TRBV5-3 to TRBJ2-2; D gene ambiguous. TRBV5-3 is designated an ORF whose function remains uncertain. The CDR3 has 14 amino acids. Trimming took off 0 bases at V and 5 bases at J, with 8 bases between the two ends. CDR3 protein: CARSLGTRTGELFF. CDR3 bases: TGTGCCAGAAGCTTGGGAACGCGGACCGGGGAGCTGTTTTTT.

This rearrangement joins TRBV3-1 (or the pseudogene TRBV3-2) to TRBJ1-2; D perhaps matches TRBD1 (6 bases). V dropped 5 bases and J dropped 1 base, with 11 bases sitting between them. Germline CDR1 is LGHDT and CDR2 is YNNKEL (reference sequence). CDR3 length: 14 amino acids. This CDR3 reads CASSAGAYNYGYTF. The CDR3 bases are TGTGCCAGCAGCGCGGGGGCCTATAACTATGGCTACACCTTC.

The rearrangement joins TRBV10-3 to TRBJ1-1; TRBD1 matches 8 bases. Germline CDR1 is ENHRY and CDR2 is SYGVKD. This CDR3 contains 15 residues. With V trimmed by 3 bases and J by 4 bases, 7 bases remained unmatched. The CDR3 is CAISDFGQGGTEAFF. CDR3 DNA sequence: TGTGCCATCAGTGACTTTGGACAGGGTGGCACTGAAGCTTTCTTT.

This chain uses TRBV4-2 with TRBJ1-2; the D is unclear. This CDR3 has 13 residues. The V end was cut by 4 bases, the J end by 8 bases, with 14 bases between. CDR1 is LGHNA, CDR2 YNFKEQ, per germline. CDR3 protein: CASSRTGFMGYTF. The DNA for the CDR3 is TGTGCCAGCAGCCGCACGGGGTTTATGGGCTACACCTTC.

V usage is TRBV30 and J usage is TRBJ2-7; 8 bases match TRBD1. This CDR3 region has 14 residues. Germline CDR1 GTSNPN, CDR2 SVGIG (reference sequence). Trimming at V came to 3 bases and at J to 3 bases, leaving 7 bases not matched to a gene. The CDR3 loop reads CAWRNPGGVYEQYF. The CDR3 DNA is TGTGCCTGGAGAAACCCAGGGGGCGTCTACGAGCAGTACTTC.

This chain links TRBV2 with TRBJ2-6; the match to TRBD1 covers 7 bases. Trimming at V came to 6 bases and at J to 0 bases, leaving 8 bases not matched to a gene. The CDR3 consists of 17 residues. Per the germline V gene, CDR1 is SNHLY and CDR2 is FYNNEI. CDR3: CASREQGFSSGANVLTF. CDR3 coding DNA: TGTGCCAGCAGGGAACAGGGGTTTAGCTCTGGGGCCAACGTCCTGACTTTC. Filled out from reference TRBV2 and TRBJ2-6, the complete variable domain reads EPEVTQTPSHQVTQMGQEVILRCVPISNHLYFYWYRQILGQKVEFLVSFYNNEISEKSEIFDDQFSVERPDGSNFTLKIRSTKLEDSAMYFCASREQGFSSGANVLTFGAGSRLTVL.

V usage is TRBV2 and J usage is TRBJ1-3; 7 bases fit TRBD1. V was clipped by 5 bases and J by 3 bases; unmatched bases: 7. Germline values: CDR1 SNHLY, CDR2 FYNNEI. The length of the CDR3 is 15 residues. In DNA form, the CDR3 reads TGTGCCAGCAGTCCGGACAGGACCGTTGGAAACACCATATATTTT. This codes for CASSPDRTVGNTIYF.

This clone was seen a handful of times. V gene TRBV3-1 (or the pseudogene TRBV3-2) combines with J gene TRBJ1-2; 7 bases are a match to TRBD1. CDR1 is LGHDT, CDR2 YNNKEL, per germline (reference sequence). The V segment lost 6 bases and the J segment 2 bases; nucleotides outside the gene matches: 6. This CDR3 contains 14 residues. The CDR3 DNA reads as TGTGCCAGCAGTCCCGGGACAGAGAACTATGGCTACACCTTC. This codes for CASSPGTENYGYTF.

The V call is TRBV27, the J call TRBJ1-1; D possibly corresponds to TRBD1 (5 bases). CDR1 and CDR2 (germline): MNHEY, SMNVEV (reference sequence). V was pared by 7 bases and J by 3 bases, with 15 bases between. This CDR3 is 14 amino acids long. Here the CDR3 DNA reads TGTGCCAGCACGGCAGGGTGGGCGGACACTGAAGCTTTCTTT. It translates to CASTAGWADTEAFF.

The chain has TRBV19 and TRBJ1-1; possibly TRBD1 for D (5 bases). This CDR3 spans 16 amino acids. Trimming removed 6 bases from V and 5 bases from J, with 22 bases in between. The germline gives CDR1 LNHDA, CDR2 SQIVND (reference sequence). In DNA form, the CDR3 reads TGTGCCAGTAGGGTTCGCCAGGGAGGATTGGGGACTGAAGCTTTCTTT. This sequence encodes CASRVRQGGLGTEAFF.

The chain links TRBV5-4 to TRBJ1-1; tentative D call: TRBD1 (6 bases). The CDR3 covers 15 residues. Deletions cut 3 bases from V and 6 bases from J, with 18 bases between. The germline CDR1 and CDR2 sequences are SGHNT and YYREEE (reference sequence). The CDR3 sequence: CASSSSPAGEPEAFF. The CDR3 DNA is TGTGCCAGCAGCTCGTCCCCCGCAGGGGAGCCTGAAGCTTTCTTT. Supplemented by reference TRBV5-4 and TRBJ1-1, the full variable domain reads ETGVTQSPTHLIKTRGQQVTLRCSSQSGHNTVSWYQQALGQGPQFIFQYYREEENGRGNFPPRFSGLQFPNYSSELNVNALELDDSALYLCASSSSPAGEPEAFFGQGTRLTVV.

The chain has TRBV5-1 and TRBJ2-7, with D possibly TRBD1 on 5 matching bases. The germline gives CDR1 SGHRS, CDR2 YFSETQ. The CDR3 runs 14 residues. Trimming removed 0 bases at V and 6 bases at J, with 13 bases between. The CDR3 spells CASSLALERGEQYF. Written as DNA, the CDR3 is TGCGCCAGCAGCTTGGCGCTAGAAAGGGGCGAGCAGTACTTC. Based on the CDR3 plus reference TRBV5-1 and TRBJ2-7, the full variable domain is KAGVTQTPRYLIKTRGQQVTLSCSPISGHRSVSWYQQTPGQGLQFLFEYFSETQRNKGNFPGRFSGRQFSNSRSEMNVSTLELGDSALYLCASSLALERGEQYFGPGTRLTVT.